This TCR beta chain was recovered during a study of OX40 agonist ivuxolimab in advanced cancers. Study-wide points: Expanded clones were, on average, more numerous in CD8+ T cells than in CD4+.

To note about this clone: Its specificity is not known.

The method was immunoSEQ multiplex PCR; TCRdb's version includes in-frame clones alone and lacks a portion of them. Seen here are approximately 44,000 clones, about 85% observed once, and the top ten hold over 4.5%. The CDR3 covers 15 residues. V shed 8 bases and J shed 0 bases, with 16 bases lying between them. Germline lookup yields CDR1 MNHEY and CDR2 SMNVEV (reference sequence). The rearrangement links TRBV27 to TRBJ1-1; D may be TRBD1 (5 bases). Specimen: CD4+ or CD8+ T cells sorted from blood, collected in a trial of the OX40 agonist ivuxolimab. The TCR comes from an adult with an advanced solid tumor such as melanoma, head and neck, liver or kidney cancer. This chain's CDR3 is CASHPAGLLNTEAFF. The CDR3 DNA follows: TGTGCCAGCCATCCCGCAGGGTTATTGAACACTGAAGCTTTCTTT.